This TCR beta chain came from a study of T cell responses to AZD1222 COVID-19 vaccine. The J segment lost 7 bases and the V segment lost 5 bases, leaving 7 bases of the junction unmatched. The germline V gene encodes CDR1 SGHVS and CDR2 FQNEAQ. The CDR3 has 16 residues. Study outcomes and limitations: Within unmutated variant regions lay the reported targets of nearly half of spike-specific TCRs. No day 14 peak samples; only post-peak repertoires were characterized. Clonal diversity may have been underestimated, and the donors were mostly white British, with more females than males.

This clone occurred once. Its target is unknown. Here immunoSEQ multiplex PCR was the method, and the copy in TCRdb shows in-frame clones only, minus some. This repertoire shows more than 85,000 clones, around 73% found once; its top ten account for 20% to 25%. This receptor was taken from an adult in good health. V and J are TRBV7-8 and TRBJ2-1; 14 bases are a match to TRBD2. The material sequenced was peripheral blood, taken on day 0 of AZD1222 vaccination. The CDR3 spells CASSPNGLAGGNEQFF. DNA of the CDR3: TGTGCCAGCAGCCCTAACGGACTAGCGGGAGGTAATGAGCAGTTCTTC.